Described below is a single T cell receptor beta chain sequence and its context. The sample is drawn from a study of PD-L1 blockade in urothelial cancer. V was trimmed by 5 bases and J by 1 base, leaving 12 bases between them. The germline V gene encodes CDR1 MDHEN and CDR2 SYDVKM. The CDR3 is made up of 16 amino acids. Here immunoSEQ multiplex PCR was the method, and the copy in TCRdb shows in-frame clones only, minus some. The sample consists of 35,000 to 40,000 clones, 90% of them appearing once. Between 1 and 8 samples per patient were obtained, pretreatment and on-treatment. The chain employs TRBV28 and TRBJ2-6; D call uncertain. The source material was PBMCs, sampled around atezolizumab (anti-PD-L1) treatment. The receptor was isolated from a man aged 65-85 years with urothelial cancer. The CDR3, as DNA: TGTGCCAGCAGTACTCCTACCCCTTCTGGGGCCAACGTCCTGACTTTC. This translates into CASSTPTPSGANVLTF.